These 32 T cell receptor beta chains were all obtained from the same sample, sequenced in a study of blood T cells in healthy people across ages. The use of a sample-barcoded 5' primer and a J-beta primer mix characterized a second PCR of roughly 7 to 12 cycles. TCRdb re-derived calls from the 5' RACE reads in MiXCR, one entry per CDR3 protein. The sample records some 1.5 million distinct CDR3 sequences, under 30% being singletons. Sequenced input: blood. All receptors derive from a woman aged 25 to 39 in good health.

This clonotype was counted between two and nine times. The J gene is TRBJ2-1, the V gene TRBV27; TRBD2 matches 13 bases. The CDR3 length is 16 residues. Per germline, CDR1 MNHEY and CDR2 SMNVEV (reference sequence). Trimming at V came to 7 bases and at J to 5 bases, leaving 8 bases not matched to a gene. The CDR3, as DNA: TGTGCCAGCATACCGACTAGCGGGGGGCTAAACAATGAGCAGTTCTTC. It translates to CASIPTSGGLNNEQFF.

On this clonotype itself: Compared with germline, one end of the junction differs, possibly owing to a read error. The chain employs TRBV7-9 and TRBJ2-7; D not resolved. The CDR3 has 14 residues. The germline CDR1 and CDR2 sequences are SEHNR and FQNEAQ (reference sequence). CDR3 DNA sequence: TGTGCCAGCAGTCCTGCTGGCGTTTCCTACGAGCGGTACTTC. It specifies CASSPAGVSYERYF.

This clonotype was detected only a few times. The rearrangement uses TRBV20-1 and TRBJ2-5; TRBD2 agrees at 7 bases. This CDR3 is 15 amino acids long. The germline gives CDR1 DFQATT, CDR2 SNEGSKA (reference sequence). Losses at the gene ends were 3 bases for V and 2 bases for J; bases not matched to a gene: 9. The CDR3 DNA follows: TGCAGTGCTAGCGGGGACCTAGCGGATCAAGAGACCCAGTACTTC. Protein: CSASGDLADQETQYF.

This clonotype was counted at least ten times. The chain couples TRBV7-2 to TRBJ2-7; no firm D call. Trimming took off 0 bases at V and 1 base at J, with 13 bases between the two ends. CDR3 length: 16 amino acids. Germline V gene lookup returns CDR1 SGHTA and CDR2 FQGNSA. For the CDR3, the DNA is TGTGCCAGCAGCTTAGCTAGCAGCCTCGGGTCCTACGAGCAGTACTTC. It encodes CASSLASSLGSYEQYF.

The chain joins TRBV5-1 to TRBJ2-7, with 9 bases matching TRBD1. This CDR3 has 16 amino acids. V gave up 4 bases and J gave up 2 bases; unmatched junction bases: 10. Germline V gene sequence: CDR1 SGHRS, CDR2 YFSETQ. The CDR3 sequence: CASSPGQGRTTYEQYF. The CDR3 DNA reads TGCGCCAGCAGCCCCGGACAGGGGAGGACAACCTACGAGCAGTACTTC.

This clonotype has only a few counts. An end of the junction differs from the germline gene, which may be a read error. V gene TRBV29-1 combines with J gene TRBJ2-1; D call uncertain. The CDR3 is 16 residues long. In germline, CDR1 is SQVTM, CDR2 ANQGSEA. The DNA for the CDR3 is TGCAGCGTTGAAGCGGACGACTCGAGCTCCTACAATGAGCAGGTCTTC. It is translated as CSVEADDSSSYNEQVF.

The chain has TRBV20-1 and TRBJ2-3, with 13 bases lining up with TRBD2. Losses at the gene ends were 6 bases for V and 14 bases for J; bases not matched to a gene: 5. Germline CDR1 reads DFQATT; CDR2 reads SNEGSKA (reference sequence). The CDR3 sequence is 11 residues long. DNA of the CDR3: TGCAGTGCCGAGACTAGCGGGGGGTGGTATTTT. Protein: CSAETSGGWYF.

The chain uses TRBV12-3 or TRBV12-4 and TRBJ1-2; no reliable D call. The CDR3 loop spans 14 amino acids. Trimming pared 6 bases from V and 3 bases from J, leaving 14 bases between. CDR3 sequence reads: CASSKLPRDYGYTF. The CDR3 region has the DNA TGTGCCAGCAGCAAACTACCGCGGGACTATGGCTACACCTTC.

This clonotype was seen a few times. The chain couples TRBV14 to TRBJ2-4; the D gene is possibly TRBD1 (5 bases). The CDR3 length is 14 residues. The ends were cut back, 4 bases at V and 1 base at J, with 8 bases in the middle. Germline values: CDR1 SGHDN, CDR2 FVKESK. This chain's CDR3 is CASSRRGAKNIQYF. The CDR3 nucleotides read TGTGCCAGCAGCCGTAGGGGTGCCAAAAACATTCAGTACTTC.

The CDR3 sequence: CSAENRGTYEQYF. The CDR3 DNA is TGCAGTGCCGAAAACAGGGGAACCTACGAGCAGTACTTC. V usage is TRBV20-1 and J usage is TRBJ2-7, with 7 bases fitting TRBD1. This CDR3 contains 13 residues. Trimming cost V 6 bases and J 2 bases; bases outside gene matches: 7. The V gene's germline CDR1 is DFQATT and CDR2 SNEGSKA (reference sequence).

The chain links TRBV29-1 to TRBJ2-4; TRBD2 agrees at 11 bases. CDR1 is SQVTM, CDR2 ANQGSEA, per germline. The CDR3 is 15 residues long. V shed 3 bases, J shed 13 bases, and the junction held 14 bases outside the gene matches. This CDR3 reads CSVDTSGSSYNEQYF. As DNA, the CDR3 is TGCAGCGTTGATACTAGCGGGAGTTCCTACAATGAGCAGTACTTC.

This clonotype was found many times. This sequence joins TRBV5-1 and TRBJ2-7; TRBD2 is a possible D gene (6 bases). V lost 4 bases to trimming and J lost 4 bases, with 21 bases between them. In germline, CDR1 is SGHRS, CDR2 YFSETQ. The CDR3 has 16 amino acids. The CDR3 DNA reads as TGCGCCAGCAGCCGGACCGGGACTCTAGTCGGATACGAGCAGTACTTC. Protein product: CASSRTGTLVGYEQYF.

This chain joins TRBV24-1 and TRBJ2-1; a possible D gene is TRBD1 (5 bases). CDR3 size: 13 residues. The germline CDR1 and CDR2 sequences are KGHDR and SFDVKD. V was cut by 8 bases and J by 7 bases, with 14 bases left in between. The CDR3, as DNA: TGTGCCACCATGGCAGGGATGGAAAATGAGCAGTTCTTC. Its protein is CATMAGMENEQFF.

V gene TRBV7-6 combines with J gene TRBJ2-5, with TRBD2 matching over 8 bases. CDR1 is SGHVS, CDR2 FNYEAQ, per germline. The CDR3 has 16 residues. Losses at the gene ends were 5 bases for V and 2 bases for J; bases not matched to a gene: 10. In DNA, the CDR3 is TGTGCCAGCAGCCTCGGGGGGGGCGCGGGGCAAGAGACCCAGTACTTC. Its protein is CASSLGGGAGQETQYF. Full variable domain (rest looked up from reference TRBV7-6 and TRBJ2-5): GAGVSQSPRYKVTKRGQDVALRCDPISGHVSLYWYRQALGQGPEFLTYFNYEAQQDKSGLPNDRFSAERPEGSISTLTIQRTEQRDSAMYRCASSLGGGAGQETQYFGPGTRLLVL.

This clonotype has a handful of counts. J is TRBJ2-3 and V is TRBV29-1; 10 bases line up with TRBD2. The V and J ends lost 6 bases and 2 bases, in that order; junction bases with no gene match: 8. The CDR3 sequence is 15 residues long. Germline CDR1 is SQVTM and CDR2 is ANQGSEA. CDR3: CSVRVAGGFTDTQYF. CDR3 DNA: TGCAGCGTGCGGGTAGCGGGGGGCTTCACAGATACGCAGTATTTT.

V is TRBV7-2 and J is TRBJ2-3; 7 nucleotides agree with TRBD2. Germline lookup yields CDR1 SGHTA and CDR2 FQGNSA. Unmatched junction bases numbered 10, after V lost 0 bases and J lost 4 bases. The CDR3 has 17 residues. CDR3 coding DNA: TGTGCCAGCAGCTTAGCTTTTTCTAGCGGAGTCGCAGATACGCAGTATTTT. Translating it yields CASSLAFSSGVADTQYF. Supplemented by reference TRBV7-2 and TRBJ2-3, the full variable domain reads GAGVSQSPSNKVTEKGKDVELRCDPISGHTALYWYRQSLGQGLEFLIYFQGNSAPDKSGLPSDRFSAERTGGSVSTLTIQRTQQEDSAVYLCASSLAFSSGVADTQYFGPGTRLTVL.

With respect to this clonotype: Germline is not matched at one junction end, which may reflect a read error. The chain links TRBV6-1 to TRBJ1-2; D is perhaps TRBD1 (6 bases). Germline CDR1 is MNHNS and CDR2 is SASEGT. The CDR3 runs to 16 residues. CDR3 coding DNA: TGTACCAGCAGTGGAAACCAACAGGGTGTAGACTATGGCTACACCTTC. Translation: CTSSGNQQGVDYGYTF.

This clonotype was seen a handful of times. V is TRBV27 and J is TRBJ2-7; D is perhaps TRBD1 (7 bases). The CDR3 contains 18 residues. The V and J ends lost 2 bases and 0 bases respectively, with 20 bases between them. Germline values: CDR1 MNHEY, CDR2 SMNVEV (reference sequence). The CDR3 bases are TGTGCCAGCAGTTTAGACAGGGAGGCTCGTGTAAGCTCCTACGAGCAGTACTTC. It yields the protein CASSLDREARVSSYEQYF.

This clonotype was seen more than once but under ten times. The CDR3 DNA follows: TGTGCCAGCATAGGGGGGGCGAGTGTAGATACGCAGTATTTT. This translates into CASIGGASVDTQYF. This chain links TRBV25-1 with TRBJ2-3; D perhaps matches TRBD2 (7 bases). V was shortened by 7 bases and J by 5 bases, with 16 bases between the two germline ends. The CDR3 totals 14 residues. Germline lookup yields CDR1 MGHDK and CDR2 SYGVNS.

This clonotype showed up just a few times. This rearrangement joins TRBV7-6 to TRBJ2-7; 7 nucleotides align to TRBD2. With V trimmed by 5 bases and J by 6 bases, 13 bases remained unmatched. CDR1 SGHVS and CDR2 FNYEAQ come from the germline V gene. CDR3 size: 15 residues. The CDR3 sequence is CASSLIGSGMSEQYF. CDR3 in DNA: TGTGCCAGCAGCCTTATAGGGAGCGGGATGAGCGAGCAGTACTTC. The complete variable domain, with remaining parts taken from reference TRBV7-6 and TRBJ2-7, reads GAGVSQSPRYKVTKRGQDVALRCDPISGHVSLYWYRQALGQGPEFLTYFNYEAQQDKSGLPNDRFSAERPEGSISTLTIQRTEQRDSAMYRCASSLIGSGMSEQYFGPGTRLTVT.

On this clonotype itself: A much more abundant neighbour one base away suggests this may be a read error. This chain joins TRBV10-3 and TRBJ2-1; 7 bases fit TRBD1. The trim removed 6 bases at V and 13 bases at J, leaving 12 bases unmatched. The germline V gene has CDR1 ENHRY and CDR2 SYGVKD. CDR3 length equals 13 residues. This CDR3 reads CAIRSTGEETQFF. The CDR3 region has the DNA TGTGCCATCAGATCCACAGGGGAAGAGACCCAGTTCTTC.

The genes are TRBV12-1 and TRBJ1-1. TRBV12-1 is termed a pseudogene. The CDR3 consists of 12 residues. This chain's CDR3 is CASSPRPAGAFF. CDR3 DNA sequence: TGTGCCAGCAGCCCACGACCGGCAGGAGCTTTCTTT.

The sample holds many counts of this clonotype. V gene TRBV6-2 or TRBV6-3 combines with J gene TRBJ2-6; D is possibly TRBD1 (5 bases). The CDR3 totals 17 residues. Germline values: CDR1 MNHEY, CDR2 SVGEGT. V was clipped by 5 bases and J by 0 bases, with 14 bases between them. The CDR3 spells CASSPSAGISGANVLTF. The DNA for the CDR3 is TGTGCCAGCAGTCCATCGGCAGGGATCTCTGGGGCCAACGTCCTGACTTTC.

This clonotype was detected a few times. V and J are TRBV20-1 and TRBJ2-3, with D unclear. The V gene lost 6 bases and the J gene lost 4 bases, with 11 bases spanning the gap. The CDR3 totals 12 residues. The germline V gene encodes CDR1 DFQATT and CDR2 SNEGSKA (reference sequence). The CDR3 region is CSALRSPDTQYF. As DNA, the CDR3 is TGCAGTGCCCTAAGATCCCCAGATACGCAGTATTTT.

This clonotype was observed a few times. The chain uses TRBV12-3 or TRBV12-4 and TRBJ2-7, with 7 bases matching TRBD2. The CDR3 sequence is 14 residues long. J gave up 0 bases and V 6 bases, and 5 bases lay outside the gene matches. CDR3 residues: CASRYGGSSYEQYF. The CDR3 coding sequence is TGTGCCAGCAGATACGGGGGGAGCTCCTACGAGCAGTACTTC.

The chain employs TRBV25-1 and TRBJ2-1; 14 bases map to TRBD2. V was pared by 7 bases and J by 7 bases, with 6 bases of the junction left unmatched. Germline V lookup: CDR1 MGHDK, CDR2 SYGVNS. The CDR3 consists of 15 residues. The CDR3 reads CASTTTSGGVNEQFF. CDR3 coding DNA: TGTGCCAGCACTACGACTAGCGGGGGGGTAAATGAGCAGTTCTTC.

The chain joins TRBV5-5 to TRBJ2-1; tentative D call: TRBD1 (5 bases). Germline CDR1 is SGHKS and CDR2 is YYEKEE (reference sequence). The CDR3 is 15 amino acids. V lost 5 bases, J lost 4 bases, and 16 bases lay in between. CDR3 loop: CASRFPEQEYNEQFF. The CDR3 DNA sequence: TGTGCCAGCAGGTTCCCGGAACAGGAATACAATGAGCAGTTCTTC.

V usage is TRBV7-2 and J usage is TRBJ2-1; D is possibly TRBD1 (6 bases). Trimming shortened V by 5 bases and J by 5 bases, and 16 bases separated the two germline ends. Germline CDR1 and CDR2: SGHTA and FQGNSA. This CDR3 has 15 residues. CDR3 region: CASSPIRTANNEQFF. Here the CDR3 DNA reads TGTGCCAGCAGCCCGATAAGGACAGCTAACAATGAGCAGTTCTTC. The complete variable domain, with remaining parts taken from reference TRBV7-2 and TRBJ2-1, reads GAGVSQSPSNKVTEKGKDVELRCDPISGHTALYWYRQSLGQGLEFLIYFQGNSAPDKSGLPSDRFSAERTGGSVSTLTIQRTQQEDSAVYLCASSPIRTANNEQFFGPGTRLTVL.

Worth noting for this clonotype: A junction boundary mismatches the germline segment, possibly from a read error. This chain uses TRBV6-7 with TRBJ2-5, with 12 bases that match TRBD1. TRBV6-7 carries the ORF label, with uncertain function. The length of the CDR3 is 15 residues. The CDR3 reads CVSSHRDRGRETQYF. Written as DNA, the CDR3 is TGTGTCAGCAGTCACCGGGACAGGGGGCGAGAGACCCAGTACTTC.

This clonotype was observed a few times. The chain joins TRBV21-1 to TRBJ2-6; the table's D call of TRBD1 was not tested on the DNA. TRBV21-1 is shown as a pseudogene. The CDR3 is 17 residues long. CDR3 nucleotide sequence: TGTGCCAGCATTTGGGACAGAAAAAGCTCTGGGGCCAACGTCCTGACTTTC. It translates to CASIWDRKSSGANVLTF.

This clonotype was detected ten times or more. The chain carries TRBV5-6 and TRBJ2-7; D might be TRBD1 (6 bases). V was trimmed by 4 bases and J by 2 bases, leaving 25 bases between them. Germline-derived CDR1 and CDR2 are SGHDT and YYEEEE. The CDR3 contains 18 residues. CDR3 amino acids: CASSDNQHRDTKTYEQYF. The CDR3 DNA reads as TGTGCCAGCAGCGACAACCAACACCGGGACACCAAAACCTACGAGCAGTACTTC.

This clonotype was observed a single time. The CDR3 region has the DNA TGTGCCAGCAGTTACTCGAACATTGCGGGGGAGAGCAATCAGCCCCAGCATTTT. The encoded protein is CASSYSNIAGESNQPQHF. The rearrangement joins TRBV6-2 or TRBV6-3 to TRBJ1-5; TRBD1 might be the D (5 bases). Deletions cut 0 bases from V and 1 base from J, with 16 bases between. CDR3 length: 18 amino acids. Germline lookup yields CDR1 MNHEY and CDR2 SVGEGT.